This TCR beta chain is drawn from a study of T cells after yellow fever vaccination. V was clipped by 3 bases and J by 4 bases; unmatched bases: 8. Per the germline V gene, CDR1 is DFQATT and CDR2 is SNEGSKA (reference sequence). CDR3 size: 14 residues. TCRdb independently ran MiXCR on the 5' RACE reads; one entry per CDR3 protein. Of 300,000 or so distinct CDR3 sequences listed, approximately 10% were seen once; the top ten hold about 3.7%. The specimen comprised CD4+ T cells sorted from PBMCs, sampled 5 days after the yellow fever booster vaccination. The chain combines TRBV20-1 with TRBJ2-7, with TRBD1 identical over 8 bases. The clonotype was recovered from a young man who received the YFV17D yellow fever vaccine. The CDR3 loop is CSASTTGALYEQYF. CDR3 in DNA: TGCAGTGCTAGCACGACAGGGGCCCTTTACGAGCAGTACTTC.